This TCR beta chain was captured in a study of beta chain features in type 1 diabetes. Isolated RNA was reverse transcribed in full, so expressed TCRB transcripts were sequenced. About 3.3 million reads, on average, came from each naive, central memory and regulatory T cell sample. This table comes from immunoSEQ multiplex PCR, and its TCRdb copy is limited to in-frame clones, with some not included. The sample has around 250,000 clones, around 68% seen once. This clone has just a few counts. Each sorted population was over 95% pure. The CDR3 totals 15 residues. V was clipped by 2 bases and J by 4 bases; unmatched bases: 2. Germline CDR1 reads GTSNPN; CDR2 reads SVGIG (reference sequence).

This receptor was taken from a man aged 25-45 years in good health. The specimen was naive CD4+ T cells from blood. The chain couples TRBV30 to TRBJ1-6; 10 bases are shared with TRBD1. DNA of the CDR3: TGTGCCTGGAGTCCGGGACAGGGGTATAATTCACCCCTCCACTTT. Amino acid sequence: CAWSPGQGYNSPLHF.